This TCR beta chain came from a study of technical replicates of blood from several donors. Only in-frame clones appear in the TCRdb table, and some are missing; sequencing was by immunoSEQ multiplex PCR. The table includes under 90,000 clones, about 94% detected once. The germline CDR1 and CDR2 sequences are SGHTA and FQGTGA. The CDR3 contains 18 residues. The ends were cut back, 5 bases at V and 3 bases at J, with 22 bases in the middle. The genes are TRBV7-3 and TRBJ2-2; maybe TRBD2 (6 bases). The sequencing input was T cells isolated from PBMCs. The source of this sequence is a human donor in good health. The CDR3 nucleotides are TGTGCCAGCAGCCCGAGCCGTTGGGGGGTAGTAGACACCGGGGAGCTGTTTTTT. The encoded protein is CASSPSRWGVVDTGELFF.